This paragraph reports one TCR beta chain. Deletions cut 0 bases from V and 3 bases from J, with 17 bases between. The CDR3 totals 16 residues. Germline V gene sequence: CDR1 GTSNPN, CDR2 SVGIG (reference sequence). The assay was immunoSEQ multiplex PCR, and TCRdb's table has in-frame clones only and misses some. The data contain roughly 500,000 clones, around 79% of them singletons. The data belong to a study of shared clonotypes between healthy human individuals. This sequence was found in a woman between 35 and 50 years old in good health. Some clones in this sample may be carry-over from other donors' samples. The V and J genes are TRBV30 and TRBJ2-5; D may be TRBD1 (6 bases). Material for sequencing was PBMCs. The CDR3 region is CAWSVGQGSWEETQYF. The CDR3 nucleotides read TGTGCCTGGAGTGTGGGGCAGGGGTCGTGGGAAGAGACCCAGTACTTC.